This T cell receptor beta chain was captured in a study of blood T cells in healthy people across ages. Notes on the study in general: No conclusive comparison of naive versus antigen-experienced cells was possible with unsorted PBMCs. Age advanced and TCR beta diversity per million T cells fell, roughly linearly.

Primers used in a second PCR of roughly 7 to 12 cycles were a sample-barcoded 5' primer and a J-beta primer mix. TCRdb re-called the 5' RACE reads with MiXCR, one entry per CDR3 protein. The profile shows hundreds of thousands of distinct CDR3 sequences, around 20% of them singletons. Germline-derived CDR1 and CDR2 are LGHDT and YNNKEL (reference sequence). Trimming removed 1 base from V and 5 bases from J; junction bases left unmatched: 5. This CDR3 spans 15 amino acids. A note on this clonotype: The antigen is undetermined.

Sequencing was done on a sample of blood. The receptor comes from a man between 65 and 80 years old in good health. The chain uses TRBV3-1 and TRBJ1-1; 9 nucleotides align to TRBD1. The CDR3: CASSQVVQGATEAFF. CDR3 coding DNA: TGTGCCAGCAGCCAAGTGGTACAGGGGGCGACTGAAGCTTTCTTT.